The T cell receptor (beta chain) under discussion was sequenced for a study of OX40 agonist ivuxolimab in advanced cancers. Study as a whole: While on treatment, patients had intravenous ivuxolimab at 0.01 to 10 mg/kg every 2 weeks.

The assay was immunoSEQ multiplex PCR, and TCRdb's table has in-frame clones only and misses some. The sample has 60,000 to 100,000 clones, more than 80% seen once; the top ten hold around 0.49%. This clonotype was sampled from an adult with an advanced solid tumor such as melanoma, head and neck, liver or kidney cancer. Sequenced material: CD4+ or CD8+ T cells sorted from blood, taken in a trial of the OX40 agonist ivuxolimab.

The CDR3: CASSLTAGKQETQYF. For the CDR3, the DNA is TGTGCCAGCAGCTTAACGGCGGGGAAACAAGAGACCCAGTACTTC. The V gene is TRBV7-3, the J gene TRBJ2-5, with D possibly matching TRBD2 (6 bases). The CDR3 has 15 residues. Germline lookup yields CDR1 SGHTA and CDR2 FQGTGA. V was clipped by 0 bases and J by 2 bases, with 10 bases between them. Filled out from reference TRBV7-3 and TRBJ2-5, the complete variable domain reads GAGVSQTPSNKVTEKGKYVELRCDPISGHTALYWYRQSLGQGPEFLIYFQGTGAADDSGLPNDRFFAVRPEGSVSTLKIQRTERGDSAVYLCASSLTAGKQETQYFGPGTRLLVL.